This paragraph reports one T cell receptor (beta chain). The antigen it recognizes is unknown. No base-level quality is on record; no much larger clone is a single base apart. This record comes from a study of CD39 and CD103 CD8 tumor-infiltrating T cells (dated by TCRdb to between 2017 and 2018). Regarding the complete study: Repertoire comparisons were shown for an HPV-positive HNSCC, an HPV-negative HNSCC, an ovarian cancer and a melanoma patient. Deep sequencing of TCRbeta CDR3 was used to compare the repertoires of CD8 TIL subsets, defined by CD103 and CD39, with those of peripheral memory CD8 T cells. General conclusions and limits of the study: DP CD8 TILs appeared more oligoclonal than DN and SP CD8 TILs and blood memory CD8 T cells, with top 30 clonotypes covering roughly 50-90%. Clonotypes from DP TILs were seldom detected in blood or uninvolved lymph node, while clonotypes from DN TILs overlapped to a large extent with peripheral memory CD8 repertoires.

Genomic DNA was extracted with the DNeasy Blood and Tissue Kit from 10,000 to 100,000 sorted cells per subset. The immunoSEQ service sequenced and mapped the TCRbeta V-J or V-D-J regions, with coverage above 8x for each sample. Under the source paper's analysis protocol: Only productive rearrangements exported from the immunoSEQ Analyzer platform were analyzed, with clonality assessed on the 500 most abundant clones. Repertoire overlap between populations was quantified with the Morisita-Horn similarity index and the Jaccard index. In a handful of cancer patients, Morisita-Horn similarity was measured between the TCR repertoires of CD8 T-cell subsets. This is the immuneACCESS table as TCRdb keeps it, with only in-frame sequences that have V and J called. A part of the clones is gone; compared with another copy, unresolved V genes explain less than half, and the rest is unexplained. V, J and clone size are those of that table, while D and trimming were read from the DNA. Across this sample there are 3,500 to 5,500 clones, with more than 55% seen only once. The leading ten clones occupy 12% of the sample.

CDR1 and CDR2 were assigned from the germline V gene as MGHRA and YSYEKL. Inclusive of the bounding cysteine and phenylalanine, the CDR3 is 15 residues long. Of all the DNA, just the CDR3 is kept, 45 bases in frame from base 1. V lost 1 base and J lost 5 bases, and the count of bases not matched to a germline gene is 4. At the time samples were collected, the patients were not on therapy, although their prior treatments varied from chemotherapy, radiotherapy, surgery and immunotherapy to none at all. After thawing, cells went through T lymphocyte enrichment using a negative-selection kit, with EpCAM beads added for tumor-infiltrating lymphocytes. CD8+CD4-CD45RA- cells were sorted as memory CD8 T cells irrespective of CCR7 expression. Before analysis, peripheral blood mononuclear cells were separated on a Ficoll-Paque PLUS gradient and then cryopreserved. Populations were sorted on a FACSAria II to 99% purity, and cell pellets were frozen without culture for TCR sequencing.

This TCR was recovered from a human donor with head and neck squamous cell carcinoma. The chain was built from TRBV4-1 and TRBJ1-5; 8 nucleotides in the junction match TRBD1. The sequenced material came from CD8+ T cells sorted from blood. Interpreted using the paper, the cell subset or site label stands for: total memory CD8 T cells (CD45RA-CCR7+/-) from blood or uninvolved lymph node. In nucleotide form, the sequence is TGCGCCAGCAGCCAAGTCGACAGGGGTGATCAGCCCCAGCATTTT. It translates as CASSQVDRGDQPQHF.